This T cell receptor (beta chain) was identified in a study of blood T cell repertoires in COVID-19. Study context: In each case, the material was cDNA or gDNA derived from T cells, B-cell-depleted T cells, or PBMCs.

This clone was detected once. Study members were between roughly 18 and 100 years old and lived in 24 US regions. Cohorts were determined from participant-reported clinical history. Trimming removed 5 bases from V and 0 bases from J; junction bases left unmatched: 19. Germline loops: CDR1 SGHVS, CDR2 FQNEAQ. The CDR3 is 20 residues long. Per the study methods: Using reference gene primer amplification, nucleated cell counts were estimated. Sequenced by immunoSEQ multiplex PCR; TCRdb stores in-frame clones only, minus some. V, J and clone size reflect that table, while D and trimming were determined from the DNA. The data hold around 250,000 clones, with roughly nine tenths observed a single time.

This sequence joins TRBV7-8 and TRBJ1-3, with 7 bases lining up with TRBD1. Sequences were obtained from PBMCs or T cells enriched from blood (not recorded which). The TCR comes from a human donor in a cohort exposed to, infected with or recovered from COVID-19 (not recorded which). The donor label of this sample is uncertain. The CDR3 reads CASSVKQGMRPDISGNTIYF. The DNA for the CDR3 is TGTGCCAGCAGCGTAAAACAGGGGATGAGACCTGACATCTCTGGAAACACCATATATTTT. The full variable domain, rest sourced from reference TRBV7-8 and TRBJ1-3, is GAGVSQSPRYKVAKRGQDVALRCDPISGHVSLFWYQQALGQGPEFLTYFQNEAQLDKSGLPSDRFFAERPEGSVSTLKIQRTQQEDSAVYLCASSVKQGMRPDISGNTIYFGEGSWLTVV.